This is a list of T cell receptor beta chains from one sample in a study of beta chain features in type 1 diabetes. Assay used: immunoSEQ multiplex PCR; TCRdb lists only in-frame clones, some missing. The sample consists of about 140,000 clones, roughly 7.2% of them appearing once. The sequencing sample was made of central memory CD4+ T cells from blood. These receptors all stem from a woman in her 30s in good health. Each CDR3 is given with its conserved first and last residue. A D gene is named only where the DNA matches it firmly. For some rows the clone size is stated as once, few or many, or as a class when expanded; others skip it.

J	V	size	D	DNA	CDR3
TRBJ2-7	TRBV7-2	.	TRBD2	TGTGCCAGCAGCGTGACTAGCGGAGGGAAGGGGGAGCAGTACTTC	CASSVTSGGKGEQYF
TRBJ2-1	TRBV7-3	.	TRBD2	TGTGCCAGCAGCGCCGCGGGAGTAGTTTACAATGAGCAGTTCTTC	CASSAAGVVYNEQFF
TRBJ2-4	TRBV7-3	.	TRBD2	TGTGCCAGCAGCTTAGCGAAGGGGCTAGCGGGCATTCAGTACTTC	CASSLAKGLAGIQYF
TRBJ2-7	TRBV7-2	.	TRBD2	TGTGCCAGCAGCTTAGCGCTAGCGGGAGGCTCCTACGAGCAGTACTTC	CASSLALAGGSYEQYF
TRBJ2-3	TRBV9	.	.	TGTGCCAGCAGCGTAGGAGGGAGTGCCGGAGATACGCAGTATTTT	CASSVGGSAGDTQYF
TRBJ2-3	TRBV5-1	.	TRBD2	TGCGCCAGCAGCAATAGACTAGCGGAAAACACAGATACGCAGTATTTT	CASSNRLAENTDTQYF
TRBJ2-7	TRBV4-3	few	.	TGCGCCAGCAGCCGAGCAATGGACGGGGCCTACGAGCAGTACTTC	CASSRAMDGAYEQYF
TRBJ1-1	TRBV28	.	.	TGTGCCACCATCAGGGCAGCAAGGGAAGCTTTCTTT	CATIRAAREAFF
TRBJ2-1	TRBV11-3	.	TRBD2	TGTGCCAGCAGCCCCGGGACTAGCGGGGTCTACAATGAGCAGTTCTTC	CASSPGTSGVYNEQFF
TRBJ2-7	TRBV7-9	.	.	TGTGCCAGCAGCTTATTCCAGGGTCAAAGCGAGCAGTACTTC	CASSLFQGQSEQYF
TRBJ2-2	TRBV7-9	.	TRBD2	TGTGCCAGCAGCTCCCCGGGACTAGCGAACACCGGGGAGCTGTTTTTT	CASSSPGLANTGELFF
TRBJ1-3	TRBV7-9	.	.	TGTGCCAGCAGCACACAGGGTTCTGGAAACACCATATATTTT	CASSTQGSGNTIYF
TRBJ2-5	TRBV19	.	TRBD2	TGTGCCAGTCATTCCGACGGACTAGCGGACCAAGAGACCCAGTACTTC	CASHSDGLADQETQYF
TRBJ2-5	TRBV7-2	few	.	TGTGCCAGCAGGTATTACCGGGAGCAAGAGACCCAGTACTTC	CASRYYREQETQYF
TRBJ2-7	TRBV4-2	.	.	TGTGCCAGCAGCCAAGGGTTGGTCGGGAGTAGCTCCTACGAGCAGTACTTC	CASSQGLVGSSSYEQYF
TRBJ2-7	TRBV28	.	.	TGTGCCAGCAGCGCCATTTTGGGGGGGCACTACGAGCAGTACTTC	CASSAILGGHYEQYF
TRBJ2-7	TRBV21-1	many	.	TGTGCCAGCAGCAAAAGACAGGGGCACCCTTGGGAGCAGTACTTC	CASSKRQGHPWEQYF
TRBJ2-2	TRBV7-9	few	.	TGTGCCAGCAGCGCCGACACGAACACCGGGGAGCTGTTTTTT	CASSADTNTGELFF
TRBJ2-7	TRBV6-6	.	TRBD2	TGTGCCAGCATGACACTAGCGGGAGGCGAGCAGTACTTC	CASMTLAGGEQYF
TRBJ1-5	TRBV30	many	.	TGTGCCTGGAGTGAAGAGAGCAATCAGCCCCAGCATTTT	CAWSEESNQPQHF
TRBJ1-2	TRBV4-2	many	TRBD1	TGTGCCAGCAGCCAACCCTCCGACAGGGCTGGCTATGGCTACACCTTC	CASSQPSDRAGYGYTF
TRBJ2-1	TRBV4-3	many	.	TGCGCCAGCAGCCAAGATCAACTAAAGCAGTTCTTC	CASSQDQLKQFF
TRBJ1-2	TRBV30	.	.	TGTGCCTGGAGTGTAGGGGGGGGGCACTATGGCTACACCTTC	CAWSVGGGHYGYTF
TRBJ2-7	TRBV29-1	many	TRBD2	TGCAGCGTGCTAGCGGGATCCTTCGAGCAGTACTTC	CSVLAGSFEQYF
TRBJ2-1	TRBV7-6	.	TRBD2	TGTGCCAGCAGCTGGGGACTAGCGGGGGAAGATGAGCAGTTCTTC	CASSWGLAGEDEQFF
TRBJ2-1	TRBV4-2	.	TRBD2	TGTGCCAGCAGCTTGTTAGCGGGAGTCAATGAGCAGTTCTTC	CASSLLAGVNEQFF
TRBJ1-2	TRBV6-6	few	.	TGTGCCAGCACCAACGGGGGGCAGGTCTATGGCTACACCTTC	CASTNGGQVYGYTF
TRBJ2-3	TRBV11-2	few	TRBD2	TGTGCCAGCAGCTTAAAGTCCCCCCGGCGGGGGGGGCCAGATACGCAGTATTTT	CASSLKSPRRGGPDTQYF
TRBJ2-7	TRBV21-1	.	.	TGTGCCAGGGCGGACTGCTCCTACGAGCAGTACTTC	CARADCSYEQYF
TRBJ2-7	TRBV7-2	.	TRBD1	TGTGCCAGCAGCTTACAACCCCCGGGACAGGGGACCGAGCAGTACTTC	CASSLQPPGQGTEQYF
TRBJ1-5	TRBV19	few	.	TGTGCCAGTAATCCCCACCCGGAGAGCAATCAGCCCCAGCATTTT	CASNPHPESNQPQHF
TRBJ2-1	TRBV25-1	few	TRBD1	TGTGCCAGCAGTGGGGACAGGGGGCAGGATGAGCAGTTCTTC	CASSGDRGQDEQFF
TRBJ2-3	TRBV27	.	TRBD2	TGTGCCAGCAGTTTCCAAACCGGGACTAGCGGCACAGATACGCAGTATTTT	CASSFQTGTSGTDTQYF
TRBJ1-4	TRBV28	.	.	TGTGCCAGCAGGGGGGGGGCCCGAAAACTGTTTTTT	CASRGGARKLFF
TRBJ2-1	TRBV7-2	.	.	TGTGCCAGCAGCTTCTCCGAGGAAAATGAGCAGTTCTTC	CASSFSEENEQFF
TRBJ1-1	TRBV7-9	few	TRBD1	TGTGCCAGCAGCTCCCGACAGGGAAGGGGAGGTGAAGCTTTCTTT	CASSSRQGRGGEAFF
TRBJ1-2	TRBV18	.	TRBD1	TGTGCCAGCTCACCACCGGGACAGACCTATGGCTACACCTTC	CASSPPGQTYGYTF